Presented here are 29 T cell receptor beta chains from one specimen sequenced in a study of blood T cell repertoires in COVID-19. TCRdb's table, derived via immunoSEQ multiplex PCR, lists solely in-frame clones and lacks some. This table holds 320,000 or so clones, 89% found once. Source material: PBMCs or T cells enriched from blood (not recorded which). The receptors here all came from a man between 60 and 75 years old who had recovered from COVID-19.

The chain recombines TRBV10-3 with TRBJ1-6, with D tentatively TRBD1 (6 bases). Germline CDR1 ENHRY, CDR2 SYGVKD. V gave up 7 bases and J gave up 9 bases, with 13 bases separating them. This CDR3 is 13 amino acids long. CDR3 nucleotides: TGTGCCATCACGGCAGGGGAGAGTTCACCCCTCCACTTT. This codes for CAITAGESSPLHF.

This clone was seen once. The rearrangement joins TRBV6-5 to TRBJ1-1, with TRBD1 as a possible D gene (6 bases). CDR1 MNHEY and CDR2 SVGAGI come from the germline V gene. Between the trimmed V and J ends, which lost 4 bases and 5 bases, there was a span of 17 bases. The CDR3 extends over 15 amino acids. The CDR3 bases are TGTGCCAGCAGTTGGAAGACAGGTGGAGGAACTGAAGCTTTCTTT. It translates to CASSWKTGGGTEAFF.

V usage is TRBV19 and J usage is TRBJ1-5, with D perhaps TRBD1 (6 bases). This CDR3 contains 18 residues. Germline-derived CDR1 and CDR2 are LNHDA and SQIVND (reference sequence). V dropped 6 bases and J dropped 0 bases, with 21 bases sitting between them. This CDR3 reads CASRPGQGRVYSNQPQHF. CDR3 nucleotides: TGTGCCAGTAGGCCGGGGCAGGGGAGGGTCTATAGCAATCAGCCCCAGCATTTT.

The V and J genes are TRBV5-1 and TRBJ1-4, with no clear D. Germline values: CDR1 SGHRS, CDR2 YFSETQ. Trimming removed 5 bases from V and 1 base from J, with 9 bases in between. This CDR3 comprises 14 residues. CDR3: CASRRLETNEKLFF. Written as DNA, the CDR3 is TGCGCCAGCAGAAGACTGGAAACTAATGAAAAACTGTTTTTT.

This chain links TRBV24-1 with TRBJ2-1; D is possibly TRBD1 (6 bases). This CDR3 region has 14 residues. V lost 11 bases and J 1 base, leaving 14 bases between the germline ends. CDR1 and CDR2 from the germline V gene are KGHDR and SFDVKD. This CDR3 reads CARRTAKSYNEQFF. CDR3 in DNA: TGTGCCAGAAGGACAGCGAAGTCCTACAATGAGCAGTTCTTC.

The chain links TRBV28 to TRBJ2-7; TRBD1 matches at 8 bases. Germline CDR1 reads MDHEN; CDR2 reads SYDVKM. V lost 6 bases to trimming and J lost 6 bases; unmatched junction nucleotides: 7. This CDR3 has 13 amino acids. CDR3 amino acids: CASRTGEVGEQYF. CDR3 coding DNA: TGTGCCAGCAGGACAGGGGAAGTGGGCGAGCAGTACTTC.

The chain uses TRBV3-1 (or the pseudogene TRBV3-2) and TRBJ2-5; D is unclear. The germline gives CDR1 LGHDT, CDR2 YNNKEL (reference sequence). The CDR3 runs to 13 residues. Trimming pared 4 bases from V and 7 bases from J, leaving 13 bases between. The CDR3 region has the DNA TGTGCCAGCAGCCCGTCCTCTACTTGGACCCAGTACTTC. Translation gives CASSPSSTWTQYF.

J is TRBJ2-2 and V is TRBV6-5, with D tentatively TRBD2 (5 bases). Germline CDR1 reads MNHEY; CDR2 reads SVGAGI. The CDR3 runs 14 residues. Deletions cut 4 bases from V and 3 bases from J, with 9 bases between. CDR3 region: CASSSGMDTGELFF. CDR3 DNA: TGTGCCAGCAGTTCGGGGATGGACACCGGGGAGCTGTTTTTT.

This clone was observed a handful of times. The CDR3 nucleotides are TGTGCCAGCAGTGTAATACAGGGGTCCGGGGAGCTGTTTTTT. Protein: CASSVIQGSGELFF. This chain links TRBV2 with TRBJ2-2; 7 bases fit TRBD1. CDR1 and CDR2 from the germline V gene are SNHLY and FYNNEI. The CDR3 length is 14 residues. Trimming cost V 4 bases and J 6 bases; bases outside gene matches: 5.

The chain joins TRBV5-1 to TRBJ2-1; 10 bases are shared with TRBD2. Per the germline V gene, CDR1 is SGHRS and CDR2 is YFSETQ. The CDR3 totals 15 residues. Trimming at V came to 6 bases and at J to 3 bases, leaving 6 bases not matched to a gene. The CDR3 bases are TGCGCCAGCAAACTTCTAGCGGGAGACTACAATGAGCAGTTCTTC. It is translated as CASKLLAGDYNEQFF.

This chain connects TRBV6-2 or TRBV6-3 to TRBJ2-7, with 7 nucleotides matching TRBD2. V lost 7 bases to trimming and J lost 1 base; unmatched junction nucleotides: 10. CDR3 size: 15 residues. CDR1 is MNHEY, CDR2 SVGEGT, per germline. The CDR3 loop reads CASIPAGPISYEQYF. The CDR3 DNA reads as TGTGCCAGCATCCCAGCGGGGCCCATTTCCTACGAGCAGTACTTC.

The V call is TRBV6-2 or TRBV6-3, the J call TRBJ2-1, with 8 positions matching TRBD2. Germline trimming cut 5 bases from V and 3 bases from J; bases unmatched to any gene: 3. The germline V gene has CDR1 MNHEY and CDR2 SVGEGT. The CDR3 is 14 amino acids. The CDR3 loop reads CASSAGGSYNEQFF. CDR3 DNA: TGTGCCAGCAGTGCGGGAGGAAGCTACAATGAGCAGTTCTTC.

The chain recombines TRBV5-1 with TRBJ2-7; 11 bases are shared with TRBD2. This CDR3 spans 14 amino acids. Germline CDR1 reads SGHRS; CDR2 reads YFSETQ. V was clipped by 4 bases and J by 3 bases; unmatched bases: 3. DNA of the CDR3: TGCGCCAGCAGCGGTACTAGCGGGAGCTACGAGCAGTACTTC. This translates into CASSGTSGSYEQYF. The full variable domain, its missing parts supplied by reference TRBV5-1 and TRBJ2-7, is KAGVTQTPRYLIKTRGQQVTLSCSPISGHRSVSWYQQTPGQGLQFLFEYFSETQRNKGNFPGRFSGRQFSNSRSEMNVSTLELGDSALYLCASSGTSGSYEQYFGPGTRLTVT.

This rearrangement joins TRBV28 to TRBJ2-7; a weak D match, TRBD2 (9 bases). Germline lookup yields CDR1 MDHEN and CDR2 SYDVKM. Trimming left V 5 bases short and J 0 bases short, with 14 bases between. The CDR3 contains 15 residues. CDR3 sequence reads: CASSLAGQASYEQYF. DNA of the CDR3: TGTGCCAGCAGTCTAGCGGGACAGGCCTCCTACGAGCAGTACTTC.

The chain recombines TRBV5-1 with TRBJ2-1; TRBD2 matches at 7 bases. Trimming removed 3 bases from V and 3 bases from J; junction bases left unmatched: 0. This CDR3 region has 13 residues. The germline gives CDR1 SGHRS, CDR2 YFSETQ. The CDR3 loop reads CASSWDYYNEQFF. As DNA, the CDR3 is TGCGCCAGCAGCTGGGACTACTACAATGAGCAGTTCTTC. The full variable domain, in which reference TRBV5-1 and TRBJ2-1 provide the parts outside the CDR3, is KAGVTQTPRYLIKTRGQQVTLSCSPISGHRSVSWYQQTPGQGLQFLFEYFSETQRNKGNFPGRFSGRQFSNSRSEMNVSTLELGDSALYLCASSWDYYNEQFFGPGTRLTVL.

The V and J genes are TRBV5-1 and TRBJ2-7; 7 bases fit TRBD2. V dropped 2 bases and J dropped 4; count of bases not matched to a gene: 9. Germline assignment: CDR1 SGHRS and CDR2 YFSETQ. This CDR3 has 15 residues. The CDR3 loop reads CASSFIGRGGYEQYF. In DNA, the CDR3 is TGCGCCAGCAGCTTCATTGGCCGGGGAGGGTACGAGCAGTACTTC. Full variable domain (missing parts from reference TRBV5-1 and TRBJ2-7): KAGVTQTPRYLIKTRGQQVTLSCSPISGHRSVSWYQQTPGQGLQFLFEYFSETQRNKGNFPGRFSGRQFSNSRSEMNVSTLELGDSALYLCASSFIGRGGYEQYFGPGTRLTVT.

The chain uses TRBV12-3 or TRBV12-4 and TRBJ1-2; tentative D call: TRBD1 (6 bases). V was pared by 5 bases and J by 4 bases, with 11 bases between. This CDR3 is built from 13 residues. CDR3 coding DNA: TGTGCCAGCAGTCTCGCAGGGGTCTATGGCTACACCTTC. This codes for CASSLAGVYGYTF.

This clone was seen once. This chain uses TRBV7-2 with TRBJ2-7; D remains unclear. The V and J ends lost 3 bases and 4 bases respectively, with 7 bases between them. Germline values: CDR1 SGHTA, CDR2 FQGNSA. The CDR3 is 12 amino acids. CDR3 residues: CASSFRTYEQYF. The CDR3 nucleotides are TGTGCCAGCAGCTTTCGTACTTACGAGCAGTACTTC.

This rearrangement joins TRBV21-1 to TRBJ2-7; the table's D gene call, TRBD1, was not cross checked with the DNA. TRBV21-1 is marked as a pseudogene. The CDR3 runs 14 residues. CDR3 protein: CASSFRQGSNEQYF. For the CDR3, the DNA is TGTGCCAGCAGCTTCCGACAGGGTTCTAATGAGCAGTACTTC.

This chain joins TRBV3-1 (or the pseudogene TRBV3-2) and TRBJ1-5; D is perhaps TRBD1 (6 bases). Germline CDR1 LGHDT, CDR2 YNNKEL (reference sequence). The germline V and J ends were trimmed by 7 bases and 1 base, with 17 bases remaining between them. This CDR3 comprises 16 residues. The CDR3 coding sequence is TGTGCCAGCAACACAAACAGGGTGATGAGCAATCAGCCCCAGCATTTT. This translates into CASNTNRVMSNQPQHF.

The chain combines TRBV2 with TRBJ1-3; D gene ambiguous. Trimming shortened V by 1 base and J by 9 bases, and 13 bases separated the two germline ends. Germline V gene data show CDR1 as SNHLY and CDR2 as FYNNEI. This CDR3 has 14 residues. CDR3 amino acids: CASSEGTDRGTIYF. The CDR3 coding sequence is TGTGCCAGCAGTGAAGGTACTGATAGAGGCACCATATATTTT.

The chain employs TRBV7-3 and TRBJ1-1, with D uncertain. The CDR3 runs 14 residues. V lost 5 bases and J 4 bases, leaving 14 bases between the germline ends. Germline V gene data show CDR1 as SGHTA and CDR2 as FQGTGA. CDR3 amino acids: CASSPSGGFTEAFF. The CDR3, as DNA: TGTGCCAGCAGCCCGAGCGGCGGCTTCACTGAAGCTTTCTTT. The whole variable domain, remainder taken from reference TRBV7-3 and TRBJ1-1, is GAGVSQTPSNKVTEKGKYVELRCDPISGHTALYWYRQSLGQGPEFLIYFQGTGAADDSGLPNDRFFAVRPEGSVSTLKIQRTERGDSAVYLCASSPSGGFTEAFFGQGTRLTVV.

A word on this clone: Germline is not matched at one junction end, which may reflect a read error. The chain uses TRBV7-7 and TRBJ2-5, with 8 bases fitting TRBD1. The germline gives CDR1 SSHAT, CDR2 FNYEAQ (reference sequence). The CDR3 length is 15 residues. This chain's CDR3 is CASSSSTGALETQYF. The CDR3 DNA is TGTGCTAGCAGCTCGTCGACAGGGGCTCTAGAGACCCAGTACTTC.

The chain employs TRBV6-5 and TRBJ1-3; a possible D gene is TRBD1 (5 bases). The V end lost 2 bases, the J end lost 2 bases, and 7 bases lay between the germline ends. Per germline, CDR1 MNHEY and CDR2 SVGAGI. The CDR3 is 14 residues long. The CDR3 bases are TGTGCCAGCAGTTACGGGGGGGCTGGAAACACCATATATTTT. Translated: CASSYGGAGNTIYF.

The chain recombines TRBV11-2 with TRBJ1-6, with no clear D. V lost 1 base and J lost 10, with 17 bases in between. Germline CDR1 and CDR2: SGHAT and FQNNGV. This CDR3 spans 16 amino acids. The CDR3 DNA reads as TGTGCCAGCAGCTTAGGACCGGGAGCCGAAGGCTCACCCCTCCACTTT. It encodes CASSLGPGAEGSPLHF.

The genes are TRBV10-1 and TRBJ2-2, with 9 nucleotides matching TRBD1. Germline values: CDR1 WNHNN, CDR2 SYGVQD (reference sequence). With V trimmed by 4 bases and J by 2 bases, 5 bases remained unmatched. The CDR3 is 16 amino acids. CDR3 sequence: CASSVAGQGNTGELFF. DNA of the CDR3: TGCGCCAGCAGTGTGGCGGGACAGGGAAACACCGGGGAGCTGTTTTTT.

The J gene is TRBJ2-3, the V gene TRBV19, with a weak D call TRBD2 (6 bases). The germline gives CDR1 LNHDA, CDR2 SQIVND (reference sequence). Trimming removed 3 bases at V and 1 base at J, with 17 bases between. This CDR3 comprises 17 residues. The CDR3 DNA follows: TGTGCCAGTAGTATCAGGGAGGCGAGACTGCGCACAGATACGCAGTATTTT. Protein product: CASSIREARLRTDTQYF.

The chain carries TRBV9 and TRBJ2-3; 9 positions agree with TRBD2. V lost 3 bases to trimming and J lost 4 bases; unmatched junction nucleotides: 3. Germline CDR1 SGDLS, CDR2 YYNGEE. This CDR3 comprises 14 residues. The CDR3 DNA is TGTGCCAGCAGCGCACTAGCGGGTTCAGATACGCAGTATTTT. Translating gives CASSALAGSDTQYF.

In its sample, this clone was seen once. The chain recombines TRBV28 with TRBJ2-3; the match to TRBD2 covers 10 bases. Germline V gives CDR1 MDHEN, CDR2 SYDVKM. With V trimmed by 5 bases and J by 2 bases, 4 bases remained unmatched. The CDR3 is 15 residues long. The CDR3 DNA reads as TGTGCCAGCAGTGGGACTAGCGCCTCCACAGATACGCAGTATTTT. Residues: CASSGTSASTDTQYF.